The sequence of this TCR beta chain was determined in a study of cytomegalovirus exposure and HLA in healthy donors. For the study at large: There were 117 million unique TCR beta sequences, drawn from 180 million or so T cells, in an earlier analysis.

PCR used 60 Vbeta primers and 13 Jbeta primers. Method: immunoSEQ multiplex PCR; TCRdb's copy keeps in-frame clones and lacks some. In the table there are about 95,000 clones, roughly 82% of which are singletons. Overall study findings and caveats: It was confirmed in vitro that three of the CMV-associated chains were specific for CMV antigens. Earlier analysis looked at TCR beta V segments, and most were productive about 90% or about 30% of the time. Several top significant clusters appeared, in a later analysis, to be linked to common viral pathogens.

This clone has a single count. The target antigen is unknown. V gave up 3 bases and J gave up 1 base; unmatched junction bases: 8. Germline CDR1 is SGHNT and CDR2 is YENEEA. CDR3 size: 16 residues. Sequencing was carried out using PBMCs. The chain links TRBV11-3 to TRBJ1-2, with TRBD1 identical over 7 bases. The sequence was obtained from a man aged 25-45 years in good health and CMV-seropositive. Here the CDR3 reads CASSLTHRGINYGYTF. CDR3 nucleotides: TGTGCCAGCAGCTTGACTCACAGGGGAATTAACTATGGCTACACCTTC.